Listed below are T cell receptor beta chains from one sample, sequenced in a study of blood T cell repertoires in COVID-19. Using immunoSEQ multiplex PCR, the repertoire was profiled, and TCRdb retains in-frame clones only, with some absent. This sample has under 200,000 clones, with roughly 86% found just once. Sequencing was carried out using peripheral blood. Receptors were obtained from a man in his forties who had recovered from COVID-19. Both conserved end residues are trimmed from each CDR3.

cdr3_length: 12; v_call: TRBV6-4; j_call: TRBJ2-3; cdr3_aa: ASSNGQSADTQY
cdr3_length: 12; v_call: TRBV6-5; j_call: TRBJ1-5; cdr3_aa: ASSYEGAAQPQH
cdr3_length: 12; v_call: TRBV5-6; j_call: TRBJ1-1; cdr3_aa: ASSRRTGNTEAF
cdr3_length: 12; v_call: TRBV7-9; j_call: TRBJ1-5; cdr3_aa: ASSRTGDNQPQH
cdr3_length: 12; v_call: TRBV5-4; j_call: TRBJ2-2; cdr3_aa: ASSLAMNTGELF
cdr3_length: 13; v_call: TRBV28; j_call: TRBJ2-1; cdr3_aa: ASITGSSSYNEQF
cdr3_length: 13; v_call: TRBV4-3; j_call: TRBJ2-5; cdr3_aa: ASSQDGLASETQY
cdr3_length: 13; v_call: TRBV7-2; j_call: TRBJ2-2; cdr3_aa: ASSLSGGNTGELF
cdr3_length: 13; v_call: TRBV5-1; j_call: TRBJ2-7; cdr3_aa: ASSLAGAGSGEQY
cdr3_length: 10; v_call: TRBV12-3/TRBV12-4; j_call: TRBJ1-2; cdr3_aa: ASSQGLYGYT
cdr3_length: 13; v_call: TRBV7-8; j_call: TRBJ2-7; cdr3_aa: ASSLGDRGRYEQY
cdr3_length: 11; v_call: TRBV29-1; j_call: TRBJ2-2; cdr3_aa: SVDTENTGELF
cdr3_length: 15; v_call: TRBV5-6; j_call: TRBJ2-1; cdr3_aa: ASSSLEATGIYNEQF
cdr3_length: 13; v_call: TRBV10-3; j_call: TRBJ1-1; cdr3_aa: AISEQGTENTEAF
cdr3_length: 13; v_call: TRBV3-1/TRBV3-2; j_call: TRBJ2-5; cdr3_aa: ASSLQKTRQETQY
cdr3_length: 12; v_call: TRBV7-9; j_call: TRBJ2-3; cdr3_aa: ASSSLAGVDTQY
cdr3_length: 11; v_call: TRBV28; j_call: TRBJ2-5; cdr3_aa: ASSPLSGETQY
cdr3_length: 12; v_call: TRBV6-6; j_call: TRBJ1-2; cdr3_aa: ASSQGQFPGGYT
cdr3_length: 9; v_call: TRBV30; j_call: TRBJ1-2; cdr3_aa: AWSPGYGYT
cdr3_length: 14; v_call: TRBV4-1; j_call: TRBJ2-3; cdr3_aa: ASSQGVGQVTDTQY
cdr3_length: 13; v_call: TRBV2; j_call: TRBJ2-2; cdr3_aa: ASRSSGSHTGELF
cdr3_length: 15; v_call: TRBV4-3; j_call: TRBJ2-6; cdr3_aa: ASSHSDRAAGANVLT
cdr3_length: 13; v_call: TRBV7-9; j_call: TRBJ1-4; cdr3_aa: ASSLSAVANEKLF
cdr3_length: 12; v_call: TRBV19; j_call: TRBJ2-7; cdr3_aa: ASSIKRRTYEQY
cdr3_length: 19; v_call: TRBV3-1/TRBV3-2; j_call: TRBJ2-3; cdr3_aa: ASSQERWALKREVGTDTQY
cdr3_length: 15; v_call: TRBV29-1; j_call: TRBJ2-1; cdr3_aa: SCRAGVLAGGTGEQF
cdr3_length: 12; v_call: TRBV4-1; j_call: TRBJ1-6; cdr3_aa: ASSQGYFLSPLH
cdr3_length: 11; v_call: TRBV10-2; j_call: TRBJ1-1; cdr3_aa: ASSSTVITEAF
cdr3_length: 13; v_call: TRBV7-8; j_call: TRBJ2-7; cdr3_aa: ASTLTGGPSYEQY
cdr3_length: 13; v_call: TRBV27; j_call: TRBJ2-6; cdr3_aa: ASRTTSSGANVLT
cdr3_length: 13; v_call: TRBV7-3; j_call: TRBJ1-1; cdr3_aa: ASSALGGVNTEAF
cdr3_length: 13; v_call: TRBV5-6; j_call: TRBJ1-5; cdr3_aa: ASSSKVRGNQPQH
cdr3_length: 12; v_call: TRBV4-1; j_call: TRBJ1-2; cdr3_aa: ASSQATGVDGYT
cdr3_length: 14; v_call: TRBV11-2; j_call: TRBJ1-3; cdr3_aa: ASSLDRSVSGNTIY
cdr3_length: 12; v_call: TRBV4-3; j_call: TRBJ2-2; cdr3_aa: ASSQKPGTGELF
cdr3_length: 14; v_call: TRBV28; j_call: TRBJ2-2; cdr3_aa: ASRPWTGPYTGELF
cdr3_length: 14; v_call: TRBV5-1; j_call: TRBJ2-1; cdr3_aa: ASSLAGTSGSDEQF
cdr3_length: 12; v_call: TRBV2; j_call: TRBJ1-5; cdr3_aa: ASSITGLNQPQH
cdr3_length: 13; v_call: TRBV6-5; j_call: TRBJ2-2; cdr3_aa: ASSRGLALNGELF
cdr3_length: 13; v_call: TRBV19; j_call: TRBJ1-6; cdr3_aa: ASREARKRGSPLH
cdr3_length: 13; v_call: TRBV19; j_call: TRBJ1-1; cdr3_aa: ASSMGHHGWTEAF
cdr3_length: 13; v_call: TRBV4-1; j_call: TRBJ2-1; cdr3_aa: ASSQGTSGRNEQF